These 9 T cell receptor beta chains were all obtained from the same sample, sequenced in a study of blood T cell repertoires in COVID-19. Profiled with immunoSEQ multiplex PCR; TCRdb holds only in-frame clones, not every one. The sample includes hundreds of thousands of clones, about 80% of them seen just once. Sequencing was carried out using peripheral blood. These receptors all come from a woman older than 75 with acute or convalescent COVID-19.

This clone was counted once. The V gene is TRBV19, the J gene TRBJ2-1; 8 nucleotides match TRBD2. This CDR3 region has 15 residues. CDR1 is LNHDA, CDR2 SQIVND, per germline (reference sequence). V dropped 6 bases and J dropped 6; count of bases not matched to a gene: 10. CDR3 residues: CASRESGLVFNEQFF. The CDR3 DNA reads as TGTGCCAGTAGGGAATCGGGACTAGTCTTCAATGAGCAGTTCTTC.

The CDR3 protein is CASSTGGAQPQHF. CDR3 coding DNA: TGTGCCAGCAGTACAGGGGGCGCCCAGCCCCAGCATTTT. The rearrangement links TRBV12-3 or TRBV12-4 to TRBJ1-5; the match to TRBD1 covers 9 bases. V lost 5 bases and J lost 7; bases outside the gene matches: 3. This CDR3 has 13 residues.

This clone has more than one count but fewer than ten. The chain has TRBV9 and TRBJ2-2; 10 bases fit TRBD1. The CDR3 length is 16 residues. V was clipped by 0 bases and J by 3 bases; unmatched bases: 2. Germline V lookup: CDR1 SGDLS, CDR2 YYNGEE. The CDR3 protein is CASSVVGTGDTGELFF. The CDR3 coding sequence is TGTGCCAGCAGCGTAGTAGGGACAGGGGACACCGGGGAGCTGTTTTTT.

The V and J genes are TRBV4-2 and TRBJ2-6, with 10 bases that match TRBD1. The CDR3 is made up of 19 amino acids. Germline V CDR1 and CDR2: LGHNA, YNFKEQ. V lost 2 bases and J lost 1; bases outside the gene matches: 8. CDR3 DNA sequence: TGTGCCAGCAGCCAACTGACAGGGGGCCATCCTTCTGGGGCCAACGTCCTGACTTTC. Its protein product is CASSQLTGGHPSGANVLTF.

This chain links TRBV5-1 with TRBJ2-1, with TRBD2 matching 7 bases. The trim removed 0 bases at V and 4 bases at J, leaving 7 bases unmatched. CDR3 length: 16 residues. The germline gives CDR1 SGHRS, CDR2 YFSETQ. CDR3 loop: CASSLEASGLYNEQFF. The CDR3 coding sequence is TGCGCCAGCAGCTTGGAGGCTAGCGGACTTTACAATGAGCAGTTCTTC.

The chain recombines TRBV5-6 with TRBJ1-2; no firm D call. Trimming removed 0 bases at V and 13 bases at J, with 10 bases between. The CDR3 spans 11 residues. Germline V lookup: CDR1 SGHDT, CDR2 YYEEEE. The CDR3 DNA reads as TGTGCCAGCAGCTTGGTGAACAGCTTCACCTTC. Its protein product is CASSLVNSFTF.

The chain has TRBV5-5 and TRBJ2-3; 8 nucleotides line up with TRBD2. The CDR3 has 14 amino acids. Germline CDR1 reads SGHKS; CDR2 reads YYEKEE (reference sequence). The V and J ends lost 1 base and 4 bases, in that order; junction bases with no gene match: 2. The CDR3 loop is CASSLRLAPDTQYF. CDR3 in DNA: TGTGCCAGCAGCTTGCGACTAGCGCCAGATACGCAGTATTTT.

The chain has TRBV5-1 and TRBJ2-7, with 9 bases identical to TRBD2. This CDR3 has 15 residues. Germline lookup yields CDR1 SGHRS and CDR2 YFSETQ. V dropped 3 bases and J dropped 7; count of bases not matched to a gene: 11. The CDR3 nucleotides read TGCGCCAGCAGCTCGTTCGCGGGAGGGCCGGGGGAGCAGTACTTC. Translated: CASSSFAGGPGEQYF.

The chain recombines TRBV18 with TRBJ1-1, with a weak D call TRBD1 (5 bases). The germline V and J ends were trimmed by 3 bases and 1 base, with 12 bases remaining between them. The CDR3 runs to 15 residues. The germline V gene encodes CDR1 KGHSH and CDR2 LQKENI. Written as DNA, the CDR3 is TGTGCCAGCTCACCCAGACAGACGGAGAACACTGAAGCTTTCTTT. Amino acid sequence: CASSPRQTENTEAFF.